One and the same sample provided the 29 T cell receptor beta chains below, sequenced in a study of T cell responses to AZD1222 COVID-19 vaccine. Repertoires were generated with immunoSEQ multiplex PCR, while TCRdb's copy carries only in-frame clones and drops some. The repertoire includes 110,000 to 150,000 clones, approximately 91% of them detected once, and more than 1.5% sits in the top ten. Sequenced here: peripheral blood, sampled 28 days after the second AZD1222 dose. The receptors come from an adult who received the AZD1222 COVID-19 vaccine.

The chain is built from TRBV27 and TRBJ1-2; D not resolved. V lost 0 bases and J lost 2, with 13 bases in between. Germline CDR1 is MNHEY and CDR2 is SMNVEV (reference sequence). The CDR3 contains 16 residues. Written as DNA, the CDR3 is TGTGCCAGCAGTTTATCGCGCAGTTTTGGAAACTATGGCTACACCTTC. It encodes CASSLSRSFGNYGYTF.

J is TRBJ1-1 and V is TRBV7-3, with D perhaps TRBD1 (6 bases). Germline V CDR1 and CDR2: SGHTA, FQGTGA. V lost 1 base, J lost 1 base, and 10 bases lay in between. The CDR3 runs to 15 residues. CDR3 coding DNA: TGTGCCAGCAGCTTAAAGTCGGGGGCGAACACTGAAGCTTTCTTT. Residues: CASSLKSGANTEAFF.

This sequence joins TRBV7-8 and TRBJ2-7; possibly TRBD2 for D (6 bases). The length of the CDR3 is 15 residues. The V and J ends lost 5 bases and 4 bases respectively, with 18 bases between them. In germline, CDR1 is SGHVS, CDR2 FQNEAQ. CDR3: CASSPRDGGSYEQYF. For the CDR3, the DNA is TGTGCCAGCAGCCCGAGGGACGGAGGGTCATACGAGCAGTACTTC.

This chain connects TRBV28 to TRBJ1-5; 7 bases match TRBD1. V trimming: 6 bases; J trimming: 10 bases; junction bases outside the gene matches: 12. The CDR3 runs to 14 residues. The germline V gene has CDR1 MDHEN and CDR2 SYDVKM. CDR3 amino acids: CASSPGQPKGPQHF. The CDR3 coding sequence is TGTGCCAGCAGCCCGGGACAGCCTAAGGGACCCCAGCATTTT. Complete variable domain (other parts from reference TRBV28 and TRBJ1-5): DVKVTQSSRYLVKRTGEKVFLECVQDMDHENMFWYRQDPGLGLRLIYFSYDVKMKEKGDIPEGYSVSREKKERFSLILESASTNQTSMYLCASSPGQPKGPQHFGDGTRLSIL.

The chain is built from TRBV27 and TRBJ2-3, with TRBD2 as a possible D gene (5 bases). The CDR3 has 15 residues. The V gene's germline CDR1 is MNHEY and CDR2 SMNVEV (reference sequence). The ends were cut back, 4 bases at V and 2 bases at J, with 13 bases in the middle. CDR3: CASSYAGGPTDTQYF. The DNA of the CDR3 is TGTGCCAGCAGTTACGCAGGAGGTCCCACAGATACGCAGTATTTT.

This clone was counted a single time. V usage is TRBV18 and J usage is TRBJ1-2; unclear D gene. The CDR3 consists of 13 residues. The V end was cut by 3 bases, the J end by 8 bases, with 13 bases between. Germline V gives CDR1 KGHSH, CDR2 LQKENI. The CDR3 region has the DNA TGTGCCAGCTCACCGGTTCAGGCCGGCGGCTACACCTTC. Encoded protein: CASSPVQAGGYTF.

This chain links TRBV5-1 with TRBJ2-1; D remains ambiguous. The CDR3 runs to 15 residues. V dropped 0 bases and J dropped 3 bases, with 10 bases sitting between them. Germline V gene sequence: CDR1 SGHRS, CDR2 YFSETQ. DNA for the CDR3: TGCGCCAGCAGCTTGGGGGGAACTTTCTACAATGAGCAGTTCTTC. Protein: CASSLGGTFYNEQFF.

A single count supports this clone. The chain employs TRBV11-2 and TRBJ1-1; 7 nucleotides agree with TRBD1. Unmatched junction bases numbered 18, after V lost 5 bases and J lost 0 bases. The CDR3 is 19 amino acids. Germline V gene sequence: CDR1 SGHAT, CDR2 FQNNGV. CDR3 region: CASSPRTGRGLWMNTEAFF. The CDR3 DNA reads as TGTGCCAGCAGCCCCCGGACAGGTCGCGGGCTATGGATGAACACTGAAGCTTTCTTT.

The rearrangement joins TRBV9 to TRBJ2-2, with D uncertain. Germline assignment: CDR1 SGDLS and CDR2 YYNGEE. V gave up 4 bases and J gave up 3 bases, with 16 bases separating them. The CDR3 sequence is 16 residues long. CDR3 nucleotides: TGTGCCAGCAGCCCCCATGTGGCTGGGGACACCGGGGAGCTGTTTTTT. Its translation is CASSPHVAGDTGELFF. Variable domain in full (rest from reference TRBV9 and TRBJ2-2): DSGVTQTPKHLITATGQRVTLRCSPRSGDLSVYWYQQSLDQGLQFLIQYYNGEERAKGNILERFSAQQFPDLHSELNLSSLELGDSALYFCASSPHVAGDTGELFFGEGSRLTVL.

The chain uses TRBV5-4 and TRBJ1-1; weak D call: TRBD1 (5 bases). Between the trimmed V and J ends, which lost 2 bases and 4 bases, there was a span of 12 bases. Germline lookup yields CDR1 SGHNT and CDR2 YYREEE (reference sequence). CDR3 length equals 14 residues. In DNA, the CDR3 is TGTGCCAGCAGCTTAGACAGCGAGAGCACTGAAGCTTTCTTT. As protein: CASSLDSESTEAFF.

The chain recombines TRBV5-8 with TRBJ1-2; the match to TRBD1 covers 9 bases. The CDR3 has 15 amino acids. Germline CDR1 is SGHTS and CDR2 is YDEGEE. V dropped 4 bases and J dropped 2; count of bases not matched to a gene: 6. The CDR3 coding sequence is TGTGCCAGCAGCCGCCGGGACAGGGCCAACTATGGCTACACCTTC. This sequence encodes CASSRRDRANYGYTF.

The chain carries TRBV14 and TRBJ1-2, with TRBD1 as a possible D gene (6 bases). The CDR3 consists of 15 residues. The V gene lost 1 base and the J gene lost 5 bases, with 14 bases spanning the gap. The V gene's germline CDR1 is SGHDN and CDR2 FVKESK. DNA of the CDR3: TGTGCCAGCAGCCAAGTTGGGGACACGGCATATGGCTACACCTTC. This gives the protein CASSQVGDTAYGYTF.

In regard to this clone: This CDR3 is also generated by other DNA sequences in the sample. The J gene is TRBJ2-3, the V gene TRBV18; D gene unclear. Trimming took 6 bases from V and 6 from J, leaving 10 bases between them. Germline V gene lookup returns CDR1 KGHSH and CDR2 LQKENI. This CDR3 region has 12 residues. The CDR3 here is CASSPATDTQYF. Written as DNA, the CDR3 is TGTGCCAGCTCCCCAGCCACGGATACGCAGTATTTT.

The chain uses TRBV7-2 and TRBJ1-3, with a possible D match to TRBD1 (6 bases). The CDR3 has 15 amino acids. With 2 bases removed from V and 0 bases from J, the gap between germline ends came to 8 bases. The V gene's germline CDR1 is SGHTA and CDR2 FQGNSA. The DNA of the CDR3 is TGTGCCAGCAGCTTAAGGGGGGGCTCTGGAAACACCATATATTTT. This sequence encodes CASSLRGGSGNTIYF. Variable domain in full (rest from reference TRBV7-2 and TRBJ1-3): GAGVSQSPSNKVTEKGKDVELRCDPISGHTALYWYRQSLGQGLEFLIYFQGNSAPDKSGLPSDRFSAERTGGSVSTLTIQRTQQEDSAVYLCASSLRGGSGNTIYFGEGSWLTVV.

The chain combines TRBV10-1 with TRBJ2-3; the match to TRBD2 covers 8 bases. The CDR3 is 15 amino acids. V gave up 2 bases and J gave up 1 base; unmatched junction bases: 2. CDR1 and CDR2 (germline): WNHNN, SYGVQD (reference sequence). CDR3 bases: TGCGCCAGCAGTGAGGTTAGCGGGGGCACAGATACGCAGTATTTT. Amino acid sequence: CASSEVSGGTDTQYF.

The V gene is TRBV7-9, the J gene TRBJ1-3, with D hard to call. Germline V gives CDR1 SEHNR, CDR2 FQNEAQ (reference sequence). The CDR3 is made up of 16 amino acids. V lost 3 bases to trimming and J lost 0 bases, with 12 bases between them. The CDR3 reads CASSLREARSGNTIYF. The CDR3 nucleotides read TGTGCCAGCAGCTTGCGGGAAGCACGCTCTGGAAACACCATATATTTT.

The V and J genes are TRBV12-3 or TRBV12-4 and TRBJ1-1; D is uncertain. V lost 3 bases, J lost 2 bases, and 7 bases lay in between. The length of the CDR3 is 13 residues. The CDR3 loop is CASSLERNTEAFF. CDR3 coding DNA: TGTGCCAGCAGTTTGGAGAGAAACACTGAAGCTTTCTTT.

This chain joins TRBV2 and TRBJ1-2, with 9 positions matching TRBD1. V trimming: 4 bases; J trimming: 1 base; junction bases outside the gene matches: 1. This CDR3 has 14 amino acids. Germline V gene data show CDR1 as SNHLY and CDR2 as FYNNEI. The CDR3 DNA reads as TGTGCCAGCAGTGGGACAGGGGTTAACTATGGCTACACCTTC. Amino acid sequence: CASSGTGVNYGYTF.

CDR3 coding DNA: TGTGCCAGCAGCTTAGCGGGGCCTCCTCAGCCCCAGCATTTT. This encodes CASSLAGPPQPQHF. The rearrangement joins TRBV7-9 to TRBJ1-5, with D possibly TRBD1 on 5 matching bases. Looked up from germline, CDR1 is SEHNR and CDR2 is FQNEAQ (reference sequence). Between the trimmed V and J ends, which lost 0 bases and 6 bases, there was a span of 9 bases. This CDR3 contains 14 residues.

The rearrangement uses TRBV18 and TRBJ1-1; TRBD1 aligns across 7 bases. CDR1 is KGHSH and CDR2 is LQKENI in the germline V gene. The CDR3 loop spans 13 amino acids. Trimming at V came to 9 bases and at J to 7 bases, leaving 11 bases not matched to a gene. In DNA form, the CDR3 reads TGTGCCAGTTCCGGGACAGACCTCCTTGAAGCTTTCTTT. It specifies CASSGTDLLEAFF.

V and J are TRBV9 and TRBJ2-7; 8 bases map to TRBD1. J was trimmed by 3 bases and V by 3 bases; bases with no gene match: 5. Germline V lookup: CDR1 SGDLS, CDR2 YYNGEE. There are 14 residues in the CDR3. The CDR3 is CASSATTGGYEQYF. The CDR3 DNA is TGTGCCAGCAGCGCAACCACAGGGGGCTACGAGCAGTACTTC.

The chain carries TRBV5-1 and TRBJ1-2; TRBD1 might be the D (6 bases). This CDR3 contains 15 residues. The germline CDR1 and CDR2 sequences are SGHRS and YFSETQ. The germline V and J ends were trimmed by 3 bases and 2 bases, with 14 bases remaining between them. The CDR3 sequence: CASSWGAGENYGYTF. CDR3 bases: TGCGCCAGCAGCTGGGGCGCAGGGGAGAACTATGGCTACACCTTC.

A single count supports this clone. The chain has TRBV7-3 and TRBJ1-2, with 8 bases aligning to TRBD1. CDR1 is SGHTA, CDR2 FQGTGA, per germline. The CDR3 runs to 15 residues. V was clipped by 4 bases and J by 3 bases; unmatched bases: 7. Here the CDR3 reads CASSSTGVTDYGYTF. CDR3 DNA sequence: TGTGCCAGCAGCTCGACAGGGGTTACGGACTATGGCTACACCTTC.

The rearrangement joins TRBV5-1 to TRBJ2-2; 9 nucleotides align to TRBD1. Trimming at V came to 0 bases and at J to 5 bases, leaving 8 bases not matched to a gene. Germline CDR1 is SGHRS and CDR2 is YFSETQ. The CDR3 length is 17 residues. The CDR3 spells CASSLAPGQGSTGELFF. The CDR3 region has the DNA TGCGCCAGCAGCTTGGCCCCGGGACAGGGTTCAACCGGGGAGCTGTTTTTT. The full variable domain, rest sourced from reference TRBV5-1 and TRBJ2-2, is KAGVTQTPRYLIKTRGQQVTLSCSPISGHRSVSWYQQTPGQGLQFLFEYFSETQRNKGNFPGRFSGRQFSNSRSEMNVSTLELGDSALYLCASSLAPGQGSTGELFFGEGSRLTVL.

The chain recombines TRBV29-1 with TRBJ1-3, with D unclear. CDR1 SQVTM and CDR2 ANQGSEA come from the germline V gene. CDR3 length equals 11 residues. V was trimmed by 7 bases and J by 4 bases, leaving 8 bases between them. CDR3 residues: CSAERGNTIYF. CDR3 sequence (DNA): TGCAGCGCAGAGCGGGGAAACACCATATATTTT.

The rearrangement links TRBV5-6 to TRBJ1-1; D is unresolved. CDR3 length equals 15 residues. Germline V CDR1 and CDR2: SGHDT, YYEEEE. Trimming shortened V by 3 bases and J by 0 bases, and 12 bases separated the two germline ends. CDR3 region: CASSSPVGVNTEAFF. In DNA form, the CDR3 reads TGTGCCAGCAGCTCGCCCGTCGGGGTGAACACTGAAGCTTTCTTT.

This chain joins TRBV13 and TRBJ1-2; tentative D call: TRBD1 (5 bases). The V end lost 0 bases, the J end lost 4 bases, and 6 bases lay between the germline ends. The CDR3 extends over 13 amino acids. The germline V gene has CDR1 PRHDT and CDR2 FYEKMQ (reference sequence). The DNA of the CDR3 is TGTGCCAGCAGCTTAGGACAGGTCTATGGCTACACCTTC. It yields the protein CASSLGQVYGYTF.

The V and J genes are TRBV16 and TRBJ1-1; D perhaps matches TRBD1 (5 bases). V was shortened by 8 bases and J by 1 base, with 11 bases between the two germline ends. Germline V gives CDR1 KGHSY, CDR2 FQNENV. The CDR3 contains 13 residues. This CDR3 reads CASQQASNTEAFF. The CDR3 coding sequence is TGTGCCAGCCAACAGGCTTCGAACACTGAAGCTTTCTTT.

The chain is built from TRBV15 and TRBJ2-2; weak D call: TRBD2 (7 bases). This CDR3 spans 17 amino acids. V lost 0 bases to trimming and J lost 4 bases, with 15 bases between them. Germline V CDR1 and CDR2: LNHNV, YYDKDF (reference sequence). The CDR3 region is CATSRDLAGATTGELFF. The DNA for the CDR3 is TGTGCCACCAGCAGAGATCTGGCGGGGGCGACCACCGGGGAGCTGTTTTTT.